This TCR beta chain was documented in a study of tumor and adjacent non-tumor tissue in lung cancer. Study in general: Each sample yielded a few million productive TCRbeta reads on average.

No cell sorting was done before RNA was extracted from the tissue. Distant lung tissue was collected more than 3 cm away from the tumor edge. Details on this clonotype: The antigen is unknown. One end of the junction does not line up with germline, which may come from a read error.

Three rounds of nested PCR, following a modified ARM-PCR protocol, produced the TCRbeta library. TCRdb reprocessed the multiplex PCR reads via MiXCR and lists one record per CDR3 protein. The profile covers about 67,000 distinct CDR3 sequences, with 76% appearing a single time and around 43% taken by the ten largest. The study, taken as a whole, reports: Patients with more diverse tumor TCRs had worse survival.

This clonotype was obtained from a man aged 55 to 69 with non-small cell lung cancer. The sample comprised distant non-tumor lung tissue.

The CDR3 loop reads CSTRLAGGVSSEQFF. In nucleotides, the CDR3 is TGCAGTACTAGATTAGCCGGGGGAGTATCAAGTGAGCAGTTCTTC. The gene calls are TRBV20-1 and TRBJ2-1; the D gene is possibly TRBD2 (6 bases). CDR1 is DFQATT and CDR2 is SNEGSKA in the germline V gene (reference sequence). The CDR3 has 15 amino acids.